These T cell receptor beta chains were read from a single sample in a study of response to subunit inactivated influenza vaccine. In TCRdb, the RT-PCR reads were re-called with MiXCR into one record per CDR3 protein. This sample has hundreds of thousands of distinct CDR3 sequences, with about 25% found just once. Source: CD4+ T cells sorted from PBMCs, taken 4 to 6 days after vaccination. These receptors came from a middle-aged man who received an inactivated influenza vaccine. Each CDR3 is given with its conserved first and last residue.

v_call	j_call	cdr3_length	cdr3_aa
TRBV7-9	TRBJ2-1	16	CASSLDVRTDNNEQFF
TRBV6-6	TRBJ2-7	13	CASSKVWGYEQYF
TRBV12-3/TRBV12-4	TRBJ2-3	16	CASSPAISWGTDTQYF
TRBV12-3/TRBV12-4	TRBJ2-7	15	CASSFRRGARREQYF
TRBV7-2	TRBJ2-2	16	CASSSPAGLRAGELFF
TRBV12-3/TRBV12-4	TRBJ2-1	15	CASSLAGRSHNEQFF
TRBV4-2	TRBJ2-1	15	CASSQDVGTYNEQFF
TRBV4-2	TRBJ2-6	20	CASSRALGGGTPAGANVLTF
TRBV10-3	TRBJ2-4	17	CAISESWAHEAKNIQYF
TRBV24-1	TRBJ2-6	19	CATSDYTTGGLPGANVLTF
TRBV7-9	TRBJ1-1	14	CASSLKGTGVEAFF
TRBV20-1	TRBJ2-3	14	CIPKGGRSTDTQYF
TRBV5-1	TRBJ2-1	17	CASSPVPVTSGRNEQFF
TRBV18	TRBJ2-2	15	CASSPTPSNTGELFF
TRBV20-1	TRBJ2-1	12	CSLRAGRNEQFF
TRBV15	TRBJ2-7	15	CATSREGTLGIEQYF
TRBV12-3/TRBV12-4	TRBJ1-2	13	CAIRGPSNYGYTF
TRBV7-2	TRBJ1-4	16	CASSSQPGQNNEKLFF
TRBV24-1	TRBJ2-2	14	CATGRQGANGELFF
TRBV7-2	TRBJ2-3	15	CASSLVSGDTDTQYF
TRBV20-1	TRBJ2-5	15	CSASPPSGRQETQYF
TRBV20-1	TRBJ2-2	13	CSARHRVTGELFF
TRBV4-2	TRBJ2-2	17	CASSALAGASGTGELFF
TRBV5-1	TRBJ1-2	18	CASSLAGGNLLANYGYTF
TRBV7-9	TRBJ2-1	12	CASSQLVNEQFF
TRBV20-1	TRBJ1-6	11	CSATNNSPLHF
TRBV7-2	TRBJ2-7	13	CASSLPGSYEQYF
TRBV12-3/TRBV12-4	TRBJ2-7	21	CASSLNLQTRYFPAWSYEQYF
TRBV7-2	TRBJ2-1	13	CASSPQRGDEQFF
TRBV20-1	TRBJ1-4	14	CSARKSGVGEKLFF
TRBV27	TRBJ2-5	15	CASSFGGTNQETQYF
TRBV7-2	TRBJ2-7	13	CASSRQGTYEQYF
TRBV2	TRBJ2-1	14	CASTPRGTSGEQFF
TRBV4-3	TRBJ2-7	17	CASSQASGTVLSYEQYF
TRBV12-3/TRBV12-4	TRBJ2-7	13	CASSDRGAGEQYF
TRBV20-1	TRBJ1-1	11	CSARSLPRAFF
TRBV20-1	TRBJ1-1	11	CRQRRSTEAFF
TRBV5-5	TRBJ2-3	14	CASSFRDLTDTQYF
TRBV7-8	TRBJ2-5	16	CASSRPSGTGQETQYF
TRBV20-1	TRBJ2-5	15	CSAYRSQGVKETQYF
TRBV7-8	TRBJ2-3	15	CASSLGARGTDTQYF
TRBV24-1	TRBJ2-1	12	CATSEFTGEQFF
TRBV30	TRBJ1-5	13	CAWSEGAGQPQHF